This TCR beta chain was captured in a study of beta chain features in type 1 diabetes. Findings of the study overall: Since sequencing was performed on cDNA, cells with high TCR expression could be over-represented. When Type 1 diabetes patients were examined, their TCRB CDR3s proved moderately but significantly shorter in all four CD4+ subsets. Any HLA-type effect on TCRB rearrangement remained unresolved here.

The germline CDR1 and CDR2 sequences are SNHLY and FYNNEI. V lost 4 bases to trimming and J lost 4 bases, with 14 bases between them. This CDR3 is built from 15 residues. All of the isolated RNA was reverse transcribed, so expressed TCRB transcripts were sequenced. The method was immunoSEQ multiplex PCR; TCRdb's version includes in-frame clones alone and lacks a portion of them. The sample records about 160,000 clones, around 8.6% being singletons. In total, each donor contributed a single heparinised blood draw that averaged roughly 100 mL. This clone was recorded at least ten times. Antigen specificity is unknown.

The J gene is TRBJ2-1, the V gene TRBV2; D not certain. Sequenced sample: central memory CD4+ T cells from blood. The receptor's source is a woman aged 18-29 years with type 1 diabetes. CDR3 in amino acids: CASSAGKGPYNEQFF. The CDR3, as DNA: TGTGCCAGCAGTGCAGGTAAAGGTCCTTACAATGAGCAGTTCTTC.